This TCR beta chain was retrieved from a study of vaccination effects on CD4 cells after COVID-19. Overall study results and limits: In vaccinees who were healthy, merely 1 out of 255 vaccine-induced clones cross-reacted with common cold coronaviruses. The study enrolled few convalescent patients and sampled no early post-infection timepoints.

Germline lookup yields CDR1 MNHEY and CDR2 SMNVEV (reference sequence). Trimming took 6 bases from V and 3 from J; bases not matched to a gene: 7. This CDR3 contains 14 residues. Regarding this clone: What it binds is not known.

After around 10 days in culture, the CD4+ T cells were isolated. Each person got two doses of an mRNA SARS-CoV-2 vaccine, BNT162b2 or mRNA-1273. Days 3 and 7 were when half the medium was replaced with IL-2 medium. Clones were read by immunoSEQ multiplex PCR, and TCRdb kept only the in-frame ones, dropping some. The sample lists about 57,000 clones; 78% were seen once. The input for sequencing was CD4+ T cells from PBMCs cultured without peptide, taken after COVID-19 vaccination. V and J are TRBV27 and TRBJ1-1; 7 bases fit TRBD1. The sequence came from a human donor who received a COVID-19 vaccine. CDR3 nucleotide sequence: TGTGCCAGCAGCAACAGGGGAGGTTACACTGAAGCTTTCTTT. Encoded protein: CASSNRGGYTEAFF.